What follows are 32 T cell receptor beta chains derived from one specimen sequenced in a study of molecular identifiers for immune sequencing clone quantification. TCRdb reprocessed the PCR reads via MiXCR and lists one record per CDR3 protein. In the table there are approximately 680,000 distinct CDR3 sequences, 25% of which are singletons. The sequenced sample was naive CD8+ T cells from blood, with Jurkat cell RNA spiked in. Subset given: FACS-sorted CD8+CD4-CCR7+CD45RA+ naive T cells. These TCRs come from a human donor in good health. Some libraries in this study had Jurkat cell RNA spiked in.

This clonotype was picked up a small number of times. The rearrangement links TRBV27 to TRBJ2-7, with no clear D. This CDR3 comprises 14 residues. Trimming pared 6 bases from V and 3 bases from J, leaving 15 bases between. The germline CDR1 and CDR2 sequences are MNHEY and SMNVEV (reference sequence). CDR3 coding DNA: TGTGCCAGCAGCTCTCAGTATTCGGTCTACGAGCAGTACTTC. Translation gives CASSSQYSVYEQYF.

This clonotype turned up a few times. CDR3 bases: TGTGCCAGCAGCCCGGGCCCCCCCTACAATGAGCAGTTCTTC. Translating it yields CASSPGPPYNEQFF. The genes are TRBV5-4 and TRBJ2-1; D is unclear. The CDR3 extends over 14 amino acids. V was shortened by 4 bases and J by 2 bases, with 10 bases between the two germline ends. Germline assignment: CDR1 SGHNT and CDR2 YYREEE (reference sequence).

The chain couples TRBV11-2 to TRBJ1-6; 7 bases align to TRBD1. V was pared by 5 bases and J by 6 bases, with 4 bases of the junction left unmatched. The germline V gene has CDR1 SGHAT and CDR2 FQNNGV. The CDR3 loop spans 14 amino acids. The CDR3 coding sequence is TGTGCCAGCAGCCCATCAGGGGGTAATTCACCCCTCCACTTT. Amino acids: CASSPSGGNSPLHF.

In regard to this clonotype: This may be a read error: a much more frequent sequence differs by one nucleotide. V gene TRBV6-2 or TRBV6-3 combines with J gene TRBJ1-5; D uncertain. The CDR3 has 13 residues. Deletions cut 6 bases from V and 5 bases from J, with 11 bases between. Germline CDR1 and CDR2: MNHEY and SVGEGT. The CDR3 DNA reads as TGTGCCAGCAGCCTAGCAGTGGATCAGCCCCAGCATTTT. Amino acid sequence: CASSLAVDQPQHF.

In this sample, this clonotype turned up once. Being one base from a much bigger clone, this may be a read error. The genes are TRBV12-3 or TRBV12-4 and TRBJ2-3; D is uncertain. The CDR3 has 14 amino acids. CDR3 protein: CAGSFEGPTDTQYF. CDR3 bases: TGTGCCGGCAGTTTCGAAGGCCCGACGGATACGCAGTATTTT.

This clonotype showed up just a few times. The rearrangement links TRBV4-1 to TRBJ2-5; D perhaps matches TRBD2 (6 bases). Trimming took off 0 bases at V and 5 bases at J, with 13 bases between the two ends. The CDR3 contains 15 residues. The germline V gene encodes CDR1 MGHRA and CDR2 YSYEKL. For the CDR3, the DNA is TGCGCCAGCAGCCAAGATTGGGGGGAATGGGAGACCCAGTACTTC. Protein: CASSQDWGEWETQYF.

There are many counts of this clonotype. One end of the junction does not line up with germline, which may come from a read error. V and J are TRBV6-2 or TRBV6-3 and TRBJ1-5, with a weak D call TRBD1 (5 bases). This CDR3 has 16 residues. CDR1 is MNHEY, CDR2 SVGEGT, per germline. The CDR3 region is CATSRGDLYSNQPQHF. CDR3 sequence (DNA): TGTGCCACCAGTCGGGGGGACCTCTATAGCAATCAGCCCCAGCATTTT.

At least ten counts were recorded for this clonotype. J is TRBJ2-4 and V is TRBV5-1, with 10 positions matching TRBD1. After removal of 4 bases from V and 2 bases from J, the junction contained 6 bases not matched to a gene. CDR1 and CDR2 from the germline V gene are SGHRS and YFSETQ. This CDR3 spans 16 amino acids. Written as DNA, the CDR3 is TGCGCCAGCAGCACCTGGACAGGGGGGACCAAAAACATTCAGTACTTC. Translation: CASSTWTGGTKNIQYF. The full variable domain, completed using reference TRBV5-1 and TRBJ2-4, is KAGVTQTPRYLIKTRGQQVTLSCSPISGHRSVSWYQQTPGQGLQFLFEYFSETQRNKGNFPGRFSGRQFSNSRSEMNVSTLELGDSALYLCASSTWTGGTKNIQYFGAGTRLSVL.

This clonotype was observed a few times. The rearrangement uses TRBV4-1 and TRBJ1-1; 10 bases are a match to TRBD1. The V gene end was trimmed by 4 bases and the J gene end by 0 bases; junction bases not matched to a gene: 5. Germline V gene data show CDR1 as MGHRA and CDR2 as YSYEKL. This CDR3 region has 16 residues. DNA of the CDR3: TGCGCCAGCAGCCTTGGGACAGGGGCCATGAACACTGAAGCTTTCTTT. Translating it yields CASSLGTGAMNTEAFF.

This clonotype was observed many times. J is TRBJ2-2 and V is TRBV19; D is unclear. This CDR3 region has 13 residues. V was trimmed by 3 bases and J by 3 bases, leaving 5 bases between them. CDR1 is LNHDA and CDR2 is SQIVND in the germline V gene (reference sequence). For the CDR3, the DNA is TGTGCCAGTAGTATTATGGACACCGGGGAGCTGTTTTTT. It is translated as CASSIMDTGELFF. The whole variable domain, filled in from reference TRBV19 and TRBJ2-2, reads DGGITQSPKYLFRKEGQNVTLSCEQNLNHDAMYWYRQDPGQGLRLIYYSQIVNDFQKGDIAEGYSVSREKKESFPLTVTSAQKNPTAFYLCASSIMDTGELFFGEGSRLTVL.

The chain carries TRBV21-1 and TRBJ2-7; the table's D call of TRBD1 was not tested on the DNA. TRBV21-1 is shown as a pseudogene. There are 15 residues in the CDR3. CDR3: CASILWGPRGYEQYF. CDR3 coding DNA: TGTGCCAGCATCCTATGGGGTCCCAGGGGGTACGAGCAGTACTTC.

In this sample, this clonotype turned up many times. The chain links TRBV7-9 to TRBJ2-2; TRBD1 is a possible D gene (6 bases). Trimming left V 0 bases short and J 5 bases short, with 13 bases between. Germline V gene lookup returns CDR1 SEHNR and CDR2 FQNEAQ (reference sequence). This CDR3 is built from 16 residues. The CDR3 coding sequence is TGTGCCAGCAGCTTAGCACGCCAGGGGATGACCGGGGAGCTGTTTTTT. Amino acids: CASSLARQGMTGELFF. Full variable domain (remainder filled in from reference TRBV7-9 and TRBJ2-2): DTGVSQNPRHKITKRGQNVTFRCDPISEHNRLYWYRQTLGQGPEFLTYFQNEAQLEKSRLLSDRFSAERPKGSFSTLEIQRTEQGDSAMYLCASSLARQGMTGELFFGEGSRLTVL.

This clonotype was detected ten times or more. This sequence joins TRBV20-1 and TRBJ1-6; D is ambiguous. The CDR3 is made up of 17 amino acids. Trimming stripped 6 bases from V and 0 bases from J, with 18 bases between. Germline lookup yields CDR1 DFQATT and CDR2 SNEGSKA (reference sequence). CDR3 in amino acids: CSARLDPLGSYNSPLHF. CDR3 nucleotides: TGCAGTGCCCGACTCGACCCGCTTGGCTCCTATAATTCACCCCTCCACTTT.

The table lists this clonotype with many counts. This rearrangement joins TRBV6-5 to TRBJ2-2; no clear D gene. Trimming removed 2 bases from V and 5 bases from J, with 12 bases in between. The CDR3 consists of 15 residues. CDR1 and CDR2 from the germline V gene are MNHEY and SVGAGI. This CDR3 is CASSYGKVLTGELFF. As DNA, the CDR3 is TGTGCCAGCAGTTACGGGAAGGTATTGACCGGGGAGCTGTTTTTT.

There are a few counts of this clonotype. The chain recombines TRBV5-8 with TRBJ2-7; D uncertain. The ends were cut back, 4 bases at V and 7 bases at J, with 18 bases in the middle. Germline V gene sequence: CDR1 SGHTS, CDR2 YDEGEE. This CDR3 contains 14 residues. This CDR3 is CASSPGPTAPEQYF. Written as DNA, the CDR3 is TGTGCCAGCAGCCCAGGACCCACTGCTCCGGAGCAGTACTTC.

This clonotype has at least ten counts. The chain recombines TRBV25-1 with TRBJ2-7, with TRBD1 identical over 10 bases. Germline assignment: CDR1 MGHDK and CDR2 SYGVNS. The CDR3 runs to 13 residues. Losses at the gene ends were 5 bases for V and 6 bases for J; bases not matched to a gene: 4. The CDR3 DNA follows: TGTGCCAGCAGTCTTGACAGGGGGCTCGAGCAGTACTTC. Protein: CASSLDRGLEQYF.

This clonotype was observed a handful of times. The genes are TRBV3-1 and TRBJ2-1, with 7 bases lining up with TRBD2. V trimming: 1 base; J trimming: 9 bases; junction bases outside the gene matches: 6. Germline assignment: CDR1 LGHDT and CDR2 YNNKEL (reference sequence). The CDR3 contains 14 residues. CDR3 region: CASSQAGLPVEQFF. CDR3 nucleotides: TGTGCCAGCAGCCAAGCGGGACTACCTGTTGAGCAGTTCTTC.

This clonotype has only one observation. This may arise from a read error, as a much more abundant clone is one base away. The V and J genes are TRBV4-2 and TRBJ2-7; no definite D call. V was shortened by 3 bases and J by 2 bases, with 14 bases between the two germline ends. CDR3 length: 15 residues. Germline assignment: CDR1 LGHNA and CDR2 YNFKEQ. This CDR3 reads CASSHSPLEAYEQYF. As DNA, the CDR3 is TGTGCCAGCAGCCATAGTCCCCTAGAAGCCTACGAGCAGTACTTC.

Note on this clonotype: A much more abundant neighbour one base away suggests this may be a read error. The chain uses TRBV29-1 and TRBJ2-1; TRBD1 matches 8 bases. The CDR3 runs to 14 residues. Germline lookup yields CDR1 SQVTM and CDR2 ANQGSEA. CDR3 sequence: CGVQGAITYNEQFF. CDR3 coding DNA: TGCGGCGTTCAGGGGGCGATTACCTACAATGAGCAGTTCTTC.

This clonotype has more than one count but fewer than ten. The chain carries TRBV20-1 and TRBJ2-5, with D unresolved. Germline lookup yields CDR1 DFQATT and CDR2 SNEGSKA (reference sequence). V gave up 0 bases and J gave up 1 base, with 12 bases separating them. The CDR3 spans 15 residues. CDR3 amino acids: CSARDYSYPQETQYF. CDR3 DNA sequence: TGCAGTGCTAGAGATTACAGCTACCCCCAAGAGACCCAGTACTTC.

Ten or more counts support this clonotype. The V and J genes are TRBV7-9 and TRBJ1-1; no reliable D call. The CDR3 extends over 13 amino acids. Per the germline V gene, CDR1 is SEHNR and CDR2 is FQNEAQ (reference sequence). Trimming removed 7 bases at V and 2 bases at J, with 11 bases between. The CDR3 here is CASTPVVNTEAFF. The CDR3 coding sequence is TGTGCCAGCACCCCGGTGGTCAACACTGAAGCTTTCTTT.

Many counts were recorded for this clonotype. The rearrangement uses TRBV5-1 and TRBJ2-3; 10 bases align to TRBD2. Germline-derived CDR1 and CDR2 are SGHRS and YFSETQ. The J segment lost 2 bases and the V segment lost 2 bases, leaving 2 bases of the junction unmatched. The CDR3 extends over 15 amino acids. The CDR3 loop reads CASSFLAGDTDTQYF. Here the CDR3 DNA reads TGCGCCAGCAGCTTCCTAGCGGGGGACACAGATACGCAGTATTTT.

To note about this clonotype: A much larger clone lies one base from this, so it may be a read error. The chain has TRBV29-1 and TRBJ2-2; D is unresolved. Germline CDR1 SQVTM, CDR2 ANQGSEA. V was clipped by 8 bases and J by 6 bases, with 16 bases between them. The CDR3 runs to 13 residues. The CDR3 loop is CSPLGPGPGELFF. Written as DNA, the CDR3 is TGCAGCCCACTTGGACCTGGCCCCGGGGAGCTGTTTTTT.

V and J are TRBV6-4 and TRBJ1-3; D perhaps matches TRBD1 (6 bases). Germline CDR1 and CDR2: MRHNA and SNTAGT. V lost 4 bases and J 0 bases, leaving 10 bases between the germline ends. The CDR3 loop spans 15 amino acids. CDR3 bases: TGTGCCAGCAGTGCCCCGGGGGCCTCTGGAAACACCATATATTTT. It yields the protein CASSAPGASGNTIYF.

This clonotype was detected many times. The chain couples TRBV6-2 or TRBV6-3 to TRBJ2-7, with D possibly called TRBD1 or TRBD2 (5 bases each). This CDR3 has 11 amino acids. The V gene lost 4 bases and the J gene lost 4 bases, with 5 bases spanning the gap. Germline CDR1 MNHEY, CDR2 SVGEGT. CDR3 bases: TGTGCCAGCAGTTGGGGGTACGAGCAGTACTTC. This encodes CASSWGYEQYF.

This clonotype was seen ten or more times. The rearrangement links TRBV4-3 to TRBJ2-3, with D perhaps TRBD2 (6 bases). Trimming removed 0 bases at V and 0 bases at J, with 7 bases between. Germline V gives CDR1 LGHNA, CDR2 YSLEER. The CDR3 totals 15 residues. This chain's CDR3 is CASSQDRGSTDTQYF. The CDR3 bases are TGCGCCAGCAGCCAAGACCGGGGGAGCACAGATACGCAGTATTTT.

The table lists this clonotype with many counts. The chain combines TRBV29-1 with TRBJ1-6; D call uncertain. CDR1 and CDR2 from the germline V gene are SQVTM and ANQGSEA. V was cut by 3 bases and J by 4 bases, with 7 bases left in between. The CDR3 has 13 residues. The CDR3 DNA sequence: TGCAGCGTTGAGGACGGATATAATTCACCCCTCCACTTT. Translation: CSVEDGYNSPLHF.

This clonotype was counted at least ten times. The chain is built from TRBV7-9 and TRBJ2-3, with 8 bases that match TRBD1. J was trimmed by 0 bases and V by 6 bases; bases with no gene match: 5. Germline values: CDR1 SEHNR, CDR2 FQNEAQ (reference sequence). The CDR3 runs 15 residues. The CDR3 DNA is TGTGCCAGCAGACTGGGACAGGAGAGCACAGATACGCAGTATTTT. Encoded protein: CASRLGQESTDTQYF. The whole variable domain, filled in from reference TRBV7-9 and TRBJ2-3, reads DTGVSQNPRHKITKRGQNVTFRCDPISEHNRLYWYRQTLGQGPEFLTYFQNEAQLEKSRLLSDRFSAERPKGSFSTLEIQRTEQGDSAMYLCASRLGQESTDTQYFGPGTRLTVL.

Worth noting for this clonotype: One junction end disagrees with the germline gene, perhaps due to a read error. The chain links TRBV6-2 or TRBV6-3 to TRBJ1-1; D is perhaps TRBD1 (5 bases). Germline lookup yields CDR1 MNHEY and CDR2 SVGEGT. CDR3 size: 16 residues. The CDR3 DNA reads TGTGCCAGCAGTTACCCCTTGGGGGGATTTGGGGCTGAAGCTTCCTTT. It encodes CASSYPLGGFGAEASF.

The chain's CDR3 is CASSAGRNYGYTF. Here the CDR3 DNA reads TGTGCCAGCAGTGCCGGTCGTAACTATGGCTACACCTTC. The chain uses TRBV6-5 and TRBJ1-2; D not resolved. Germline V gene data show CDR1 as MNHEY and CDR2 as SVGAGI. There are 13 residues in the CDR3. Trimming took off 5 bases at V and 1 base at J, with 8 bases between the two ends.

V is TRBV6-5 and J is TRBJ2-5; 10 nucleotides line up with TRBD2. The V gene end was trimmed by 6 bases and the J gene end by 5 bases; junction bases not matched to a gene: 15. This CDR3 is built from 17 residues. Germline values: CDR1 MNHEY, CDR2 SVGAGI. In DNA, the CDR3 is TGTGCCAGCAGGGGAGGGGGGTTTAGCGGGAGGAGGGAGACCCAGTACTTC. Its protein product is CASRGGGFSGRRETQYF.

V and J are TRBV7-9 and TRBJ1-2; 7 bases fit TRBD1. The ends lost 6 bases at V and 3 bases at J; junction bases unmatched: 7. This CDR3 has 14 residues. Germline CDR1 and CDR2: SEHNR and FQNEAQ (reference sequence). The CDR3 nucleotides read TGTGCCAGCAGTCCGGGACAGCTGGACTATGGCTACACCTTC. This encodes CASSPGQLDYGYTF.